The entry that follows covers one TCR beta chain sequence. The clone's antigen remains unknown. Qualities for individual bases were not recorded, and no much larger clone is one base off. These data originate in a study of T cell clones after liver transplantation (dated by TCRdb to the late 2010s). Looking at the study overall: The samples were obtained from ITN030ST, a randomized trial that attempted immunosuppression withdrawal within 2 years after liver transplantation. Donor-reactive T cell clones were identified by TCRbeta sequencing following a pre-transplant mixed lymphocyte reaction and were subsequently tracked in post-transplant blood. As an antigen-independent comparator for the donor-reactive sequences, third party-reactive TCRbeta sequences from pre-transplant MLRs were identified as well. Three of the eight recipients were HCV-positive; the others were transplanted for non-autoimmune, non-viral indications. Until randomization at 12-24 months post-transplant, subjects were given standard immunosuppression, with no induction therapy. Tolerance was defined as complete immunosuppression withdrawal for at least one year with no rise in liver enzymes beyond twice the upper limit of normal. Blood samples were collected pre-transplant, pre-randomization before withdrawal, and post-randomization after either full withdrawal or failed withdrawal. Of the 8 liver transplant recipients making up the studied cohort, 3 were classified as tolerant and 5 as non-tolerant.

Frozen genomic DNA underwent high-throughput TCRbeta CDR3 sequencing by immunoSEQ, including PCR amplification, mapping, bias correction and internal controls. In the source study's methods: Only productive rearrangements were retained, with each unique TCRbeta sequence defined by its CDR3 nucleotide sequence together with its V and J gene. Donor-reactive sequences required at least 5-fold expansion in CFSE-low cells versus unstimulated pre-transplant cells and at least 0.01% frequency. Minimum frequency thresholds were set for each subject on the basis of the unstimulated sample with the lowest template count, so that a detection power of at least 90% was ensured. Jensen-Shannon divergence between the top 1000 TCRbeta sequences after and before transplant was used to measure repertoire turnover. Changes in detection of donor-reactive sequences were tested with two-sided Fisher's exact tests. TCRdb stores this immuneACCESS table with in-frame sequences only. Part of the clones is absent; in the studies checked, under half of the shortfall reflects unresolved V genes, and no reason is known for the rest. V and J calls and clone size are given by that table; D and trimming were obtained from the DNA. This sample has over 50,000 clones in its table, and roughly nine tenths of those were observed once. The ten largest clones take up 13% to 15% of the sample.

Broader findings and caveats from the paper: A greater decline was seen for donor-reactive sequences than for third party-reactive sequences, suggesting partial antigen-specific deletion unrelated to withdrawal success. Because allograft tissue specimens were not available, migration of donor-reactive T cells into the graft, rather than deletion, may have occurred. Low numbers of available donor cells limited the measurable donor-reactive repertoire in two subjects. Because of small, heterogeneous patient numbers and non-standardized post-transplant time points, the conclusions were only preliminary. Circulating donor-reactive CD4 TCRbeta sequences fell significantly post-transplant in 5 of 8 subjects, irrespective of tolerance or HCV status. When repertoire turnover was taken into account, detection of donor-reactive sequences was significantly reduced in 7 of 8 subjects for CD4 and in 8 of 8 subjects for CD8.

CDR3 length: 17 amino acids, cysteine to phenylalanine. The sequence is cut down to CDR3 DNA, 51 bases in frame from base 1. CDR1 and CDR2, looked up from the germline V gene, are KGHSH and LQKENI. Between the V and J ends, shortened by 1 base and 0 bases respectively, the junction contains 12 bases. Thawed unstimulated PBMCs were stained for CD3, CD4 and CD8 and FACS-sorted into CD3+CD4+ and CD3+CD8+ populations. Randomization to immunosuppression withdrawal applied to every one of the 8 studied subjects. The Qiagen DNeasy Blood and Tissue Kit was used for isolation of genomic DNA. Sequencing used CD8+ T cells from blood, obtained 12 months after liver transplant. This TCR was recovered from a human patient who received a liver transplant. Some T cells may have been brought in with the graft after a transplant. The chain couples TRBV18 to TRBJ2-2; TRBD2 is a possible D gene, resting on 5 matching bases. The nucleotide sequence is given as TGTGCCAGCTCACCACAAGCGGACCCCACGAACACCGGGGAGCTGTTTTTT. Its product reads: CASSPQADPTNTGELFF.